This TCR beta chain was observed in a study of T cell responses to AZD1222 COVID-19 vaccine. Produced via immunoSEQ multiplex PCR; TCRdb's table is partial and in-frame only. The sample lists 150,000 to 200,000 clones; 93% were seen once. Findings and caveats of the study: Breadth and depth of Spike-specific TCRs rose after two AZD1222 doses.

With respect to this clone: The target antigen is unknown.

V shed 5 bases and J 8 bases; nucleotides not matched to a gene: 7. CDR1 SGHVS and CDR2 FQNEAQ come from the germline V gene. The CDR3 covers 15 residues. The TCR comes from an adult in good health. V and J are TRBV7-8 and TRBJ2-1; the match to TRBD1 covers 12 bases. Sequences were derived from peripheral blood, sampled on day 0 of AZD1222 vaccination. CDR3 nucleotide sequence: TGTGCCAGCAGCCGCCGGGACAGGGGGCTGGATGAGCAGTTCTTC. Residues: CASSRRDRGLDEQFF.